The clone carrying this T cell receptor (beta chain) is termed medium-sized. This specimen comes from a study of T cells after yellow fever vaccination. The overall study: Low-cell-number fractions underwent preparation using SMART-Seq v4 Ultra Low Input.

General study points: Repertoires sorted by FACS could include abundant clonotypes that are contaminants from the bulk population. Clonotypes appearing in both CD4 and CD8 compartments existed, and their share was small. It was a weaker secondary response, yet one that peaked faster, at day 5 versus 15.

A single record per CDR3 protein comes from TCRdb applying MiXCR to the 5' RACE reads. The data show 12,000 to 15,000 distinct CDR3 sequences, about 7.1% seen once. The ends lost 5 bases at V and 6 bases at J; junction bases unmatched: 6. This CDR3 has 14 amino acids. Germline-derived CDR1 and CDR2 are SGHTA and FQGNSA. This chain uses TRBV7-2 with TRBJ2-1; 8 bases match TRBD1. The source material was PBMCs, either bulk or a sorted T-cell subset (CD4+, CD8+, memory, or dextramer-sorted; not recorded which), sampled on the day of the yellow fever booster vaccination. The receptor was derived from a man aged 18 to 29 who received the YFV17D yellow fever vaccine. The CDR3 is CASSGTGGRNEQFF. The CDR3 DNA reads TGTGCCAGCAGCGGGACAGGTGGTCGCAATGAGCAGTTCTTC.